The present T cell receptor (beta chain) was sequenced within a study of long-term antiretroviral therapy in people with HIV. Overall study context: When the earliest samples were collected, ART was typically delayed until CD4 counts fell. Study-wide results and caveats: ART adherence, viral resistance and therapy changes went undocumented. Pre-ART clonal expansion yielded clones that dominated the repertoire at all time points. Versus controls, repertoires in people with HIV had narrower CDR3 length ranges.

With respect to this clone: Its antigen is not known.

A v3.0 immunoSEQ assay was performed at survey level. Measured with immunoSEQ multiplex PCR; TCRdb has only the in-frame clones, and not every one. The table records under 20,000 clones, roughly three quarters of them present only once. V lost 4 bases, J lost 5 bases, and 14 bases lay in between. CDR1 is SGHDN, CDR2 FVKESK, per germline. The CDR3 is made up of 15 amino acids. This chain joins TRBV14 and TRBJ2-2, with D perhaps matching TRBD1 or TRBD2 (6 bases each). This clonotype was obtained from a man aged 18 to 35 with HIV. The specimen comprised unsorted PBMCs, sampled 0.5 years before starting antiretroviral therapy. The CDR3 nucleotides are TGTGCCAGCAGCCCCTTGGGGGGCAGGACCGGGGAGCTGTTTTTT. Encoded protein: CASSPLGGRTGELFF.